The source of this T cell receptor (beta chain) is a study of T cells after yellow fever vaccination (dated by TCRdb to the late 2010s). Broadly, across the study: The SMART-Seq v4 Ultra Low Input RNA kit was used to prepare libraries from fractions with low cell numbers. To follow T-cell clones before and after both primary and booster YFV17D yellow fever vaccination, bulk TCR alpha and beta repertoires underwent longitudinal sequencing. The cohort comprised two healthy male donors, one aged 18 to 30 and one aged 30 to 40 years. Blood was collected at multiple timepoints before and after primary and secondary immunization, and bulk PBMC replicates and cell subsets were isolated. Study-wide conclusions, independent of this receptor: A small share of clonotypes was detected in both CD4 and CD8 compartments, with the overlap likely arising from convergent recombination. Because only a couple of donors were included in the study, the extent to which the findings can be generalized is limited. FACS-sorted repertoires could contain abundant contaminating clonotypes from the bulk population, so computational filtering was required. After the booster, most clones that had expanded after primary vaccination were detected again (around 95% of CD4 and about 88% of CD8), suggesting broad maintenance of memory. The secondary T-cell response was weaker than the primary response but faster, peaking on day 5 instead of day 15.

A note on this clonotype: No antigen is known for it. Qualities for individual bases were not recorded, and no much larger clone is one base off.

From cysteine to phenylalanine, the CDR3 is 12 amino acids long. Only the CDR3 DNA is retained, 36 bases long and in frame from the first base. Trimming costs V 4 bases and J 6 bases, and their ends lie 10 bases apart. Taken from the germline V gene (reference sequence), the CDR1 and CDR2 loops are DFQATT and SNEGSKA. What this sample's treatment or condition label stands for: live attenuated yellow fever vaccine strain. At each blood-draw timepoint, two biological replicates of bulk PBMCs were collected. A standard Ficoll-Paque protocol was used to isolate PBMCs from peripheral blood. TriZol was used to extract RNA from bulk PBMCs, from CD4 and CD8 fractions, and from dextramer-positive and dextramer-negative fractions. TCR cDNA was synthesized by 5'RACE template switching, which introduced a universal primer site and unique molecular identifiers. cDNA synthesis was primed from both the TCR alpha and TCR beta constant segments. Two PCR steps were used to amplify libraries, with sample barcodes and sequencing adapters being added in the second step. Sequencing of the libraries was done on either Illumina HiSeq 2500 (2x100 bp) or NovaSeq (2x150 bp). As for the original processing: Reads were demultiplexed and collapsed into UMI consensus sequences with MIGEC, and V(D)J alignment was performed with MiXCR. Vaccine-responding clonotypes were identified with edgeR using replicate PBMC samples, with FDR below 0.01 and a log2 fold change above 5 up to day 15 being required. Each bulk clonotype was labeled CD4 or CD8 based on which sequenced repertoire, CD4 or CD8, contained the clonotype at higher abundance. The public reads were reanalyzed by TCRdb: fastp trimming at Q25, MiXCR alignment, in-frame beta chains only. Entries are consolidated by CDR3 protein sequence, retaining the most common genes and DNA. What appears here as the V and J calls and clone size reflects TCRdb's work, not the paper's. This sample lists hundreds of thousands of distinct CDR3 sequences; about 12% were detected once. Under 15% of the sample is held by the ten biggest clonotypes.

This clonotype originated in a man in his thirties or forties who received the YFV17D yellow fever vaccine. The specimen comprised PBMCs, sampled on the day of the yellow fever booster vaccination. This chain is built from TRBV20-1 and TRBJ2-1; a weak D assignment points to TRBD2 (6 bases agree). For the CDR3, the sequence is CSAMAAGNEQFF. The sequenced DNA is TGCAGTGCTATGGCAGCGGGCAATGAGCAGTTCTTC.